The clone carrying this TCR beta chain came up once. A multiplex PCR was run with 60 Vbeta primers and 13 Jbeta primers. Profiling relied on immunoSEQ multiplex PCR, and the TCRdb table lists in-frame clones only, not all of them. Of approximately 110,000 clones listed, over 60% are singletons. This sample was taken from a study of cytomegalovirus exposure and HLA in healthy donors. Turning to the study itself: Out of 398 genotyped donors, approximately 84% belonged to the Caucasian-associated ancestry cluster.

The receptor comes from a human donor in good health. The sequencing sample was made of PBMCs.

The CDR3 sequence is CASSLGHPGRNTEAFF. The DNA for the CDR3 is TGTGCCAGCAGCTTGGGACACCCGGGAAGGAACACTGAAGCTTTCTTT. V is TRBV5-4 and J is TRBJ1-1; no reliable D call. V was trimmed by 0 bases and J by 1 base, leaving 13 bases between them. Germline loops: CDR1 SGHNT, CDR2 YYREEE (reference sequence). The CDR3 consists of 16 residues. Combining the CDR3 with reference TRBV5-4 and TRBJ1-1 gives the whole variable domain ETGVTQSPTHLIKTRGQQVTLRCSSQSGHNTVSWYQQALGQGPQFIFQYYREEENGRGNFPPRFSGLQFPNYSSELNVNALELDDSALYLCASSLGHPGRNTEAFFGQGTRLTVV.